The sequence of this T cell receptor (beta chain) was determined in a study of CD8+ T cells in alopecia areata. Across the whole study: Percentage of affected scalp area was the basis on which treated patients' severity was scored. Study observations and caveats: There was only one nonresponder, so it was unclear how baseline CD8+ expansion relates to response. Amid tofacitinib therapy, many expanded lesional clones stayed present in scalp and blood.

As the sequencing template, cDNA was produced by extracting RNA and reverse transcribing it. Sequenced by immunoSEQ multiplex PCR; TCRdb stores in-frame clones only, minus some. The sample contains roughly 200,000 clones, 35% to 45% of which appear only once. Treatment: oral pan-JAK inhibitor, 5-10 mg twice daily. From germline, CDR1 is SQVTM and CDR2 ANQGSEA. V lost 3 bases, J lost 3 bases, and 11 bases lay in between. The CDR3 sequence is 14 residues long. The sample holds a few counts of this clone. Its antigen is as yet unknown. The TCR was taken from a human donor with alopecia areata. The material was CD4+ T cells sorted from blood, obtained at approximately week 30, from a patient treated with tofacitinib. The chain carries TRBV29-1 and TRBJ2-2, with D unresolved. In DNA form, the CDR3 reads TGCAGCGTTGAGCCAGACGTGGACACCGGGGAGCTGTTTTTT. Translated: CSVEPDVDTGELFF.